What follows describes a single T cell receptor (beta chain). There are a few counts of this clone. Its antigen is not yet known. No much larger clonotype is one base removed from it; base qualities were not supplied. The entire isolated RNA was reverse transcribed using the High Capacity cDNA Reverse Transcription Kit, and thus expressed TCRB transcripts were sequenced. Deep immunoSEQ sequencing was performed on naive, central memory and regulatory T cell samples, with an average of approximately 4 million total reads per sample. Sorted cells were lysed in RLT buffer, and RNA was extracted using DNase-treated RNeasy Micro or Mini kits according to cell number. Each cell subset was processed separately to prevent cross-contamination, with patient and healthy donor samples processed together. The immunoSEQ multiplex PCR was used to amplify TCRB sequences from cDNA, yielding 87-bp fragments that span the CDR3 region. Amplicons were sequenced on the Illumina HiSeq platform. The published analysis was carried out like this. Synthetic template baselines were used to correct PCR bias computationally, reads within Hamming distance 2 were collapsed together, and singletons that could not be merged were discarded. Reads were aligned to IMGT to assign V, D and J genes, CDR3 length, and insertions or deletions at six rearrangement sites. Clonotype counts were normalized to sorted cell number within each subset before computing true diversity and Gini coefficients with the tcR R package. The overlap coefficient, calculated on TCRB nucleotide sequences, was used to measure repertoire sharing. Out-of-frame TCRB sequences from naive cells were analyzed to stand in for the pre-selection repertoire. TCRdb retrieved this table from immuneACCESS and kept in-frame rearrangements only. Not all clones are present; in checked studies, unresolved V genes account for under half, and no reason is known for the remainder. D and trimming come from the DNA, and the V and J calls and clone size come from that table. The sample has fewer than 250,000 clones on record, 9.6% of them singletons. The ten largest clones add up to under 0.045% of the sample.

Each donor gave one peripheral blood draw, averaging roughly 0.11 L, which was collected into heparinised tubes. Using a panel that included CD45RO, CCR7, CD25, CD127, CD95 and CD27, naive, central memory, regulatory and stem cell-like memory CD4+ T cells were sorted on a BD FACSAria II. Every sorted population had a purity above 95%. PBMCs were isolated right away by Lymphoprep density gradient centrifugation and were stained directly, without culture. To minimize batch effects, samples were stained and sorted in pairs, one healthy donor with one patient per experiment. The V and J ends are trimmed by 3 bases and 10 bases, leaving 12 bases between them. The CDR3 starts with the cysteine, ends with the phenylalanine, and has 11 residues. Only the CDR3 DNA is retained, 33 bases long and in frame from the first base. Reading the germline V gene (reference sequence) gives CDR1 GTSNPN and CDR2 SVGIG.

The data were obtained in a study of beta chain features in type 1 diabetes (dated by TCRdb to 2016 to 2018). Regarding the study in general: Patients and healthy donors did not differ in mean age, gender distribution, total cell number or subset yield. A total of roughly 99,000,000 sorted cells were examined across all samples, and the number of cells per subset was strongly correlated with RNA yield. The study compared the TCRB repertoires of sorted circulating CD4+ T cell subsets in recently diagnosed type 1 diabetes patients with those in matched healthy donors. Regulatory and stem cell-like memory subsets were obtained from only 8 patients and roughly eight healthy donors, while naive and central memory subsets were obtained from all 30 or so donors. Overall results and qualifications from the work: Only small numbers of individuals were included in the HLA sub-analyses, which left unresolved whether HLA type had any influence on TCRB rearrangement. Type 1 diabetes patients showed a moderate but significant shortening of TCRB CDR3 length in all four CD4+ subsets. PCR may preferentially amplify shorter templates, but because patient and control samples were amplified and corrected together, any resulting skew would affect both groups equally. The naive, central memory and regulatory TCRB repertoires appeared to resemble one another more closely among patients than among healthy donors. Patients with type 1 diabetes made fewer insertions and deleted more nucleotides at VDJ recombination sites, implying thymic rearrangement abnormalities. Because cDNA rather than genomic DNA was sequenced, highly expressing activated cells could have been over-represented, although no difference in activation and CD3 levels was found between groups.

Material for sequencing was naive CD4+ T cells from blood. The cell subset or site label on this specimen signifies: true naive CD4+ T cells. The TCR originated in a woman aged 18 to 35 in good health. The chain is assembled from TRBV30 and TRBJ1-2, with no confidently assigned D gene. The CDR3 in this case is CAWSQTGAYTF. Here is the DNA: TGTGCCTGGAGCCAAACTGGAGCCTACACCTTC.